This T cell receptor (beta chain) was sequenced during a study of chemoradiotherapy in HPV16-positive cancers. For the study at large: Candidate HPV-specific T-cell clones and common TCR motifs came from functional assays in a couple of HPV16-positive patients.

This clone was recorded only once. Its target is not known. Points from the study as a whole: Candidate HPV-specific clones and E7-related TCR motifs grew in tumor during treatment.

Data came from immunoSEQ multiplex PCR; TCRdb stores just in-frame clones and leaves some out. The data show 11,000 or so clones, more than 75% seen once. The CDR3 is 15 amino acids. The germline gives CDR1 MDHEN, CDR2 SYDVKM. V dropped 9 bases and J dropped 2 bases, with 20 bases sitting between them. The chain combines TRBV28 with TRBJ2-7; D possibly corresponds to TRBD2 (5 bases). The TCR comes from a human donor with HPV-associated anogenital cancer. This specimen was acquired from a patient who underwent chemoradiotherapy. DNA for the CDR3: TGTGCCAGTCGTCCAGGAGGAATACTCCCCTACGAGCAGTACTTC. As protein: CASRPGGILPYEQYF.